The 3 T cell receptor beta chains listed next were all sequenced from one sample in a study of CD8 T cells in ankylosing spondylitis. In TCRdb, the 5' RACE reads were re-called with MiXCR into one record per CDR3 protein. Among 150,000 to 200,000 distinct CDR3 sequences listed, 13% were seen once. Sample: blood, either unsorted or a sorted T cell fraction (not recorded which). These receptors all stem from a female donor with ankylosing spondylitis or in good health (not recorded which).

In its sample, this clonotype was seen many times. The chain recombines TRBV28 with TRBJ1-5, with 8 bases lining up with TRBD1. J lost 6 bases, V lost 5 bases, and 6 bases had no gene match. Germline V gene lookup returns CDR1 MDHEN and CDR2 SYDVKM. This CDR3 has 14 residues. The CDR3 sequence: CASSETGEIQPQHF. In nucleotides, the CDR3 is TGTGCCAGCAGTGAGACAGGGGAGATTCAGCCCCAGCATTTT.

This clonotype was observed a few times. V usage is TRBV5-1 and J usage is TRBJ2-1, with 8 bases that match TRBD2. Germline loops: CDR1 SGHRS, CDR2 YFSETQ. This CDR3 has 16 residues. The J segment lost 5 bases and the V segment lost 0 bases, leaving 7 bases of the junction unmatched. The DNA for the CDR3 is TGCGCCAGCAGCTTGGCCGGGGGGGAGGCACACAATGAGCAGTTCTTC. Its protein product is CASSLAGGEAHNEQFF.

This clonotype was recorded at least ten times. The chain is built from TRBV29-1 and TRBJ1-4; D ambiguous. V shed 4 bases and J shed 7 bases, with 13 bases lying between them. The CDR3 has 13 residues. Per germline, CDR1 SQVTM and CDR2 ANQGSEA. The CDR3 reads CSVGIPSGEKLFF. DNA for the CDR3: TGCAGCGTTGGGATCCCCTCGGGTGAAAAACTGTTTTTT.